This paragraph covers one T cell receptor beta chain sequence. The clone's antigen remains unknown. Per-base qualities were not stored, and no clone one base away is much larger. Systemically healthy Caucasian individuals from Russia, around 38 in total and aged 6 to 90 years, were included as donors. About 9.1 milliliters of peripheral blood were collected from each donor into EDTA-treated Vacutainer tubes. Ficoll-Paque density-gradient centrifugation was used to isolate PBMCs, with at least 7 million per sample. Trizol reagent was used to extract total RNA from the PBMCs, yielding at least 6 micrograms per sample. For every donor, an aliquot of PBMCs went through flow cytometry to measure the percentages of naive CD45RAhigh/CD27high T cells. Looking up the germline V gene yields CDR1 MDHEN and CDR2 SYDVKM. Trimmed from V: 5 bases; trimmed from J: 5 bases; junction bases lacking a gene match: 9. The CDR3 has 15 amino acids, counting the end cysteine and phenylalanine. Only the CDR3 DNA stays, 45 bases, in frame from base 1.

This specimen belongs to a study of blood T cells in healthy people across ages (dated by TCRdb to 2015 to 2017). At the level of the whole study: In model experiments, roughly one uniquely barcoded TCR beta cDNA molecule per two T cells was captured by template switching. Donors of different ages were randomly distributed across sequencing lanes to avoid experimental bias. To track age-related changes in TCR beta repertoire diversity, the study relied on deep sequencing normalized with unique cDNA molecular identifiers. Four age groups were formed from the donors: young (average approximately 16 years), middle-aged (approximately 42), aged (roughly 59) and long-lived (around 80). Two additional independent replicas of 1 million unique cDNA reads from the same blood draw were analyzed for two donors (one aged 18 to 30 and one aged 80 or older). Paper-wide results and their limitations: Estimates of total diversity based on one million sequenced T cells were considered lower bounds and underestimates. Compared with the aged group, the long-lived group had more naive CD4+ T cells, fewer expanded clones and increased TCR diversity, suggesting age selection. Because donor CMV infection status was unknown, age-related changes in expanded clonotypes were potentially confounded. Since profiling was done on bulk unsorted PBMCs, naive and antigen-experienced compartments could not be conclusively compared. There was a strong correlation between observed TCR beta diversity and the percentage of naive T cells measured by flow cytometry. As age increased, observed TCR beta diversity per million T cells dropped in a roughly linear way, and a significant reduction was already evident by age 40.

To prepare the library, 5' RACE was applied. TCRdb lists the instrument as Illumina HiSeq 2500. A second about 7 to 11 cycle PCR used a sample-barcoded 5' primer and a J-beta primer mix. A unique molecular identifier was introduced onto each TCR beta cDNA molecule by a template-switch 5' adaptor carrying 12 random nucleotides. Each sample yielded at least 3 million CDR3-containing paired-end reads. First-strand cDNA was synthesized from all RNA with the Mint cDNA synthesis kit, primed by a TRBC-specific oligonucleotide. All cDNA was treated with uracil-DNA glycosylase and then went through a first 18-cycle PCR with the universal primers M1SS and BC2_uni_R. In the paper's pipeline: Normalization of each sample was performed by random selection of 1 million high-quality reads, each carrying a distinct molecular identifier. Reads sharing molecular identifiers were discarded rather than binned into consensus sequences. MiTCR, set to a Q25 quality threshold and the strictest error-elimination algorithm, was used for CDR3 identification, clonotype clustering and error correction. A nonparametric unseen species model using Euler transformation provided a lower-bound estimate of total TCR beta diversity. TCRdb took the public reads, trimmed them with fastp at Q25, ran MiXCR for clone calling and kept in-frame beta chains. Rows with a matching CDR3 protein are joined into one entry that keeps the most common DNA and genes. TCRdb assigned the V and J calls; the authors' analysis was not used. This sample is represented by roughly 1,800,000 distinct CDR3 sequences; roughly 52% of them were singletons. The ten largest clones capture about 2.1% of the sample.

Material for sequencing was blood. The rearranged chain carries TRBV28 and TRBJ1-1, with 9 central nucleotides matching TRBD1. The clonotype was recovered from a woman aged 40 to 55 in good health. The CDR3 loop reads CASSPRGQGWTEAFF. The DNA is as follows: TGTGCCAGCAGTCCCCGGGGACAGGGATGGACTGAAGCTTTCTTT.